This T cell receptor (beta chain) was obtained from a study of early T cells in non-severe SARS-CoV-2 infection. Across the whole study: The chains were unpaired, and the sequenced material was bulk RNA from unsorted whole blood. Study results and caveats: Database matching using VDJdb favored anti-spike CD8 responses, with private and CD4 specificities left missing.

This clonotype was counted ten times or more. Its antigen is not known. Losses at the gene ends were 2 bases for V and 4 bases for J; bases not matched to a gene: 1. This CDR3 spans 13 amino acids. CDR1 is SGHTA, CDR2 FQGTGA, per germline. Unique molecular identifiers tagged individual cDNA molecules. TCRdb processed the 5' RACE reads anew with MiXCR; each CDR3 protein has one entry. The sample has about 15,000 distinct CDR3 sequences; about 6% are singletons. The J gene is TRBJ2-7, the V gene TRBV7-3, with 8 bases lining up with TRBD1. This TCR derives from an adult who was a healthcare worker with PCR-confirmed SARS-CoV-2 infection or an uninfected control (not recorded which). This material consisted of whole blood, taken at baseline. CDR3 sequence: CASSLDRGYEQYF. The DNA for the CDR3 is TGTGCCAGCAGCTTAGACAGGGGTTACGAGCAGTACTTC.